These 21 T cell receptor beta chains were sequenced from one sample in a study of Ad26.COV2.S vaccination and SARS-CoV-2 variants. Assay: immunoSEQ multiplex PCR; the TCRdb copy retains only in-frame clones and omits some. Among 410,000 or so clones, about nine tenths were seen once, and the ten largest hold around 1.7%. Treatment given: 19 received Ad26.COV2.S at low or high dose, single or two shots; about 5 received placebo; per-sample allocation not given. Samples analyzed were those drawn on day 63 after the first vaccine or placebo injection. The specimen was peripheral blood, collected in a trial of Ad26.COV2.S vaccine versus placebo. These receptors all come from a person between 18 and 60 years old who received the Ad26.COV2.S COVID-19 vaccine or a placebo.

This chain connects TRBV25-1 to TRBJ2-1; TRBD1 aligns across 12 bases. The CDR3 has 18 residues. Losses at the gene ends were 2 bases for V and 1 base for J; bases not matched to a gene: 6. Per germline, CDR1 MGHDK and CDR2 SYGVNS. The chain's CDR3 is CASSEGTGGAGSYNEQFF. The CDR3 nucleotides are TGTGCCAGCAGTGAAGGGACAGGGGGCGCCGGGTCCTACAATGAGCAGTTCTTC.

The CDR3 sequence: CATDMSGGDTLYYGYTF. The CDR3, as DNA: TGTGCCACCGACATGAGTGGGGGGGACACCTTGTACTATGGCTACACCTTC. The rearrangement links TRBV7-2 to TRBJ1-2; the D gene is possibly TRBD1 (6 bases). Per the germline V gene, CDR1 is SGHTA and CDR2 is FQGNSA. V lost 10 bases to trimming and J lost 3 bases, with 27 bases between them. CDR3 length equals 17 residues.

The gene calls are TRBV4-3 and TRBJ1-2, with a possible D match to TRBD1 (5 bases). Trimming pared 0 bases from V and 1 base from J, leaving 15 bases between. The CDR3 length is 17 residues. Germline V gives CDR1 LGHNA, CDR2 YSLEER. As DNA, the CDR3 is TGCGCCAGCAGCCAAGATCGTCGGCAGGGCGTTAACTATGGCTACACCTTC. The encoded protein is CASSQDRRQGVNYGYTF.

The rearrangement uses TRBV5-8 and TRBJ2-1; possibly TRBD1 for D (5 bases). The CDR3 sequence is 14 residues long. The germline V gene encodes CDR1 SGHTS and CDR2 YDEGEE. Trimming left V 1 base short and J 4 bases short, with 9 bases between. CDR3 loop: CASSLSHRYNEQFF. DNA of the CDR3: TGTGCCAGCAGCTTGTCCCACAGGTACAATGAGCAGTTCTTC.

The chain combines TRBV6-5 with TRBJ2-1, with D unresolved. CDR1 and CDR2 from the germline V gene are MNHEY and SVGAGI. Trimming removed 11 bases at V and 6 bases at J, with 8 bases between. There are 10 residues in the CDR3. CDR3: CAPTGNEQFF. Written as DNA, the CDR3 is TGTGCCCCGACCGGCAATGAGCAGTTCTTC.

This chain joins TRBV19 and TRBJ2-1; 7 positions match TRBD2. Germline CDR1 reads LNHDA; CDR2 reads SQIVND (reference sequence). The CDR3 is made up of 15 amino acids. Trimming at V came to 9 bases and at J to 0 bases, leaving 8 bases not matched to a gene. The CDR3 reads CASRLGGSSYNEQFF. In DNA, the CDR3 is TGTGCCAGCCGACTGGGGGGGAGCTCCTACAATGAGCAGTTCTTC. Complete variable domain (other parts from reference TRBV19 and TRBJ2-1): DGGITQSPKYLFRKEGQNVTLSCEQNLNHDAMYWYRQDPGQGLRLIYYSQIVNDFQKGDIAEGYSVSREKKESFPLTVTSAQKNPTAFYLCASRLGGSSYNEQFFGPGTRLTVL.

V usage is TRBV7-2 and J usage is TRBJ1-5, with 11 bases aligning to TRBD1. Unmatched junction bases numbered 5, after V lost 0 bases and J lost 10 bases. The CDR3 spans 15 residues. Germline loops: CDR1 SGHTA, CDR2 FQGNSA. The CDR3 bases are TGTGCCAGCAGCTTAGCACCGGGACAGGGGGGCCCCCAGCATTTT. Translation: CASSLAPGQGGPQHF. The complete variable domain, with remaining parts taken from reference TRBV7-2 and TRBJ1-5, reads GAGVSQSPSNKVTEKGKDVELRCDPISGHTALYWYRQSLGQGLEFLIYFQGNSAPDKSGLPSDRFSAERTGGSVSTLTIQRTQQEDSAVYLCASSLAPGQGGPQHFGDGTRLSIL.

This clone was counted between two and nine times. The chain links TRBV6-5 to TRBJ2-2, with D possibly TRBD1 on 5 matching bases. The length of the CDR3 is 15 residues. Germline V CDR1 and CDR2: MNHEY, SVGAGI. Trimming pared 7 bases from V and 4 bases from J, leaving 16 bases between. In nucleotides, the CDR3 is TGTGCCAGCAAAAGAAAGGCAGGGCCCACCGGGGAGCTGTTTTTT. Its protein product is CASKRKAGPTGELFF.

This sequence joins TRBV30 and TRBJ1-2, with D unclear. The CDR3 is 14 amino acids. Germline V lookup: CDR1 GTSNPN, CDR2 SVGIG (reference sequence). V was clipped by 6 bases and J by 5 bases, with 19 bases between them. The CDR3 DNA follows: TGTGCCTGCCGGAGTTTCATGACGGATTATGGCTACACCTTC. This sequence encodes CACRSFMTDYGYTF.

J is TRBJ2-5 and V is TRBV7-9, with D perhaps matching TRBD2 (7 bases). Germline loops: CDR1 SEHNR, CDR2 FQNEAQ (reference sequence). Trimming stripped 3 bases from V and 5 bases from J, with 16 bases between. The CDR3 has 15 residues. DNA of the CDR3: TGTGCCAGCAGCTTGGGTTACAGGGAGGGGGAGACCCAGTACTTC. As protein: CASSLGYREGETQYF.

The J gene is TRBJ1-1, the V gene TRBV11-3; D uncertain. Germline CDR1 and CDR2: SGHNT and YENEEA. The CDR3 totals 15 residues. With 0 bases removed from V and 1 base from J, the gap between germline ends came to 9 bases. CDR3 amino acids: CASSLEGTTNTEAFF. DNA of the CDR3: TGTGCCAGCAGCTTAGAAGGAACTACGAACACTGAAGCTTTCTTT.

This rearrangement joins TRBV5-1 to TRBJ1-2; TRBD1 aligns across 8 bases. After removal of 4 bases from V and 1 base from J, the junction contained 21 bases not matched to a gene. Germline CDR1 SGHRS, CDR2 YFSETQ. The CDR3 spans 20 residues. CDR3 loop: CASSGWVTPGQAFINYGYTF. As DNA, the CDR3 is TGCGCCAGCAGCGGGTGGGTAACACCGGGACAGGCTTTCATTAACTATGGCTACACCTTC.

The rearrangement uses TRBV4-1 and TRBJ1-2; 7 positions match TRBD1. The CDR3 has 14 residues. The V gene end was trimmed by 1 base and the J gene end by 8 bases; junction bases not matched to a gene: 7. Germline-derived CDR1 and CDR2 are MGHRA and YSYEKL. The CDR3 region has the DNA TGCGCCAGCAGCCAAGGACCAGGGGGTGGCGGCTACACCTTC. The encoded protein is CASSQGPGGGGYTF.

The genes are TRBV5-6 and TRBJ2-5; TRBD1 matches 9 bases. This CDR3 contains 13 residues. Trimming at V came to 5 bases and at J to 6 bases, leaving 5 bases not matched to a gene. The germline CDR1 and CDR2 sequences are SGHDT and YYEEEE. The CDR3 sequence is CASRSGQGKTQYF. The DNA for the CDR3 is TGTGCCAGCAGGAGTGGACAGGGGAAGACCCAGTACTTC.

The CDR3 DNA follows: TGCGCCAGCAGTGAGGGGCCAAGGGAGACCTACGAGCAGTACTTC. Translated: CASSEGPRETYEQYF. The chain uses TRBV5-1 and TRBJ2-7; tentatively, D is TRBD1 or TRBD2 (5 bases each). This CDR3 has 15 residues. V lost 5 bases to trimming and J lost 2 bases, with 17 bases between them. Germline values: CDR1 SGHRS, CDR2 YFSETQ.

DNA for the CDR3: TGTGCCAGCTCACCAGGGACAGGGGGCGAGCAGTACTTC. It translates to CASSPGTGGEQYF. The chain couples TRBV18 to TRBJ2-7, with 11 positions matching TRBD1. CDR3 length: 13 amino acids. The V segment lost 2 bases and the J segment 6 bases; nucleotides outside the gene matches: 0. Germline values: CDR1 KGHSH, CDR2 LQKENI.

The chain joins TRBV19 to TRBJ1-1; 8 nucleotides line up with TRBD1. Trimming at V came to 6 bases and at J to 7 bases, leaving 10 bases not matched to a gene. The CDR3 is made up of 14 amino acids. Germline V gene data show CDR1 as LNHDA and CDR2 as SQIVND (reference sequence). CDR3 in amino acids: CASREKTGASEAFF. Here the CDR3 DNA reads TGTGCCAGTAGAGAAAAGACAGGGGCTAGTGAAGCTTTCTTT. Combining the CDR3 with reference TRBV19 and TRBJ1-1 gives the whole variable domain DGGITQSPKYLFRKEGQNVTLSCEQNLNHDAMYWYRQDPGQGLRLIYYSQIVNDFQKGDIAEGYSVSREKKESFPLTVTSAQKNPTAFYLCASREKTGASEAFFGQGTRLTVV.

This sequence joins TRBV9 and TRBJ2-2; D not resolved. V lost 3 bases and J lost 5, with 8 bases in between. Germline assignment: CDR1 SGDLS and CDR2 YYNGEE. The CDR3 loop spans 13 amino acids. DNA of the CDR3: TGTGCCAGCAGCGGCGTCGATACCGGGGAGCTGTTTTTT. It specifies CASSGVDTGELFF.

This sequence joins TRBV6-5 and TRBJ2-7; maybe TRBD2 (5 bases). This CDR3 spans 15 amino acids. The ends were cut back, 6 bases at V and 4 bases at J, with 19 bases in the middle. The germline CDR1 and CDR2 sequences are MNHEY and SVGAGI. The CDR3 nucleotides read TGTGCCAGCAGGACGAGCGGCAACCCTTTTTACGAGCAGTACTTC. Translation: CASRTSGNPFYEQYF.

The chain joins TRBV9 to TRBJ1-6, with D tentatively TRBD1 (5 bases). This CDR3 is 16 amino acids long. Trimming left V 0 bases short and J 8 bases short, with 15 bases between. Looked up from germline, CDR1 is SGDLS and CDR2 is YYNGEE. The CDR3 loop reads CASSVVAGSTDSPLHF. CDR3 bases: TGTGCCAGCAGCGTAGTGGCAGGGTCTACCGATTCACCCCTCCACTTT.

The V call is TRBV5-1, the J call TRBJ2-1; D is uncertain. CDR3 size: 15 residues. V lost 7 bases and J lost 0, with 14 bases in between. CDR1 is SGHRS and CDR2 is YFSETQ in the germline V gene. The CDR3 protein is CASGLDSGSYNEQFF. The CDR3 DNA reads TGCGCCAGCGGTCTTGACTCCGGCTCCTACAATGAGCAGTTCTTC.